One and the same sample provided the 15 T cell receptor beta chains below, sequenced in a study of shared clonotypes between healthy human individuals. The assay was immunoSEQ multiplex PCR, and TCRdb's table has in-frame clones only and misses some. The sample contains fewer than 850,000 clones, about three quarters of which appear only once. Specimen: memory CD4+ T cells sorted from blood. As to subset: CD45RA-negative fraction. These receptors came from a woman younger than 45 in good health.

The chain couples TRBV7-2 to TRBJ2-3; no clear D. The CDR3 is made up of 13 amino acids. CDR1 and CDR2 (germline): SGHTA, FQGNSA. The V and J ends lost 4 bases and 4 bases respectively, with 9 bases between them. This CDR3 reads CASSSPGPDTQYF. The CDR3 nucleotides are TGTGCCAGCAGCTCGCCCGGCCCAGATACGCAGTATTTT.

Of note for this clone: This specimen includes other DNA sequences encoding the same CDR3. The CDR3 coding sequence is TGTGCCAGCAGTTACTCACTTGACACTGAAGCTTTCTTT. This codes for CASSYSLDTEAFF. The chain couples TRBV6-6 to TRBJ1-1; no reliable D call. The CDR3 loop spans 13 amino acids. Germline V CDR1 and CDR2: MNHNY, SVGAGI (reference sequence). Trimming left V 0 bases short and J 3 bases short, with 5 bases between.

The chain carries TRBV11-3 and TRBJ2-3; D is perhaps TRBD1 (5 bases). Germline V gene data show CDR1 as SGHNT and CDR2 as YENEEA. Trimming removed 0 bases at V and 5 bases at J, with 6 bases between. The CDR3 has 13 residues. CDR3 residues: CASSLDQGDTQYF. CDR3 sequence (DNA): TGTGCCAGCAGCTTAGATCAGGGAGATACGCAGTATTTT.

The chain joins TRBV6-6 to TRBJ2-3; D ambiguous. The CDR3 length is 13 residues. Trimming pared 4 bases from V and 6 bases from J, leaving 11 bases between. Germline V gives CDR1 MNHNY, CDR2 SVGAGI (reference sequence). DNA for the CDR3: TGTGCCAGCAGTTCGCACGGGCCGGATACGCAGTATTTT. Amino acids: CASSSHGPDTQYF.

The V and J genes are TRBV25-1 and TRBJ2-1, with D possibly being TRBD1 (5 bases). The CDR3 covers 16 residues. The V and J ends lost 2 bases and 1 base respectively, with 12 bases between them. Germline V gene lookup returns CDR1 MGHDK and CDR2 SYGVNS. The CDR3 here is CASSEQGSMSYNEQFF. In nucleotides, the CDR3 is TGTGCCAGCAGTGAACAGGGTTCTATGTCCTACAATGAGCAGTTCTTC.

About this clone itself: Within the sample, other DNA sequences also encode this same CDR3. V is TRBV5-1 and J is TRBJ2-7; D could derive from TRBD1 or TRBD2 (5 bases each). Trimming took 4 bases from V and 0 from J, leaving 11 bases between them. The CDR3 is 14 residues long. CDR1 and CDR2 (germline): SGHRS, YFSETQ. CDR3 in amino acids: CASSLRDGSYEQYF. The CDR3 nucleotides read TGCGCCAGCAGCCTCCGGGACGGCTCCTACGAGCAGTACTTC.

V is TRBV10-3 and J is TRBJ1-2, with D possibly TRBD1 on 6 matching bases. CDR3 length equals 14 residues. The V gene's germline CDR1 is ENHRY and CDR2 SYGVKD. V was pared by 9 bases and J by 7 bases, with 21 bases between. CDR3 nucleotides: TGTGCCATTAGTCGTCAAGGGGGGTTTGGTGGCTACACCTTC. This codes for CAISRQGGFGGYTF.

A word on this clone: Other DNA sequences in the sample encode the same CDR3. CDR3 nucleotide sequence: TGTGCCAGCAGTTTTAGCCCTTACGAGCAGTACTTC. It is translated as CASSFSPYEQYF. This chain connects TRBV28 to TRBJ2-7; D not resolved. The germline V gene encodes CDR1 MDHEN and CDR2 SYDVKM. The V end lost 3 bases, the J end lost 4 bases, and 7 bases lay between the germline ends. There are 12 residues in the CDR3.

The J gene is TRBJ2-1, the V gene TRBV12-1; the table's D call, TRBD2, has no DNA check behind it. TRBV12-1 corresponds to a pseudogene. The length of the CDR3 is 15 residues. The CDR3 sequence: CASSFGSAEDNEQFF. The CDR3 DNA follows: TGTGCCAGCAGCTTTGGTAGCGCGGAAGACAATGAGCAGTTCTTC.

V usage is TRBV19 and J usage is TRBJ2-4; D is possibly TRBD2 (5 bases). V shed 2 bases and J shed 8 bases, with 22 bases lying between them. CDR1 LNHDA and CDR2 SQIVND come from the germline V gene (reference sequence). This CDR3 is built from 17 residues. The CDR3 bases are TGTGCCAGTAGTATATTTCGAGGAGTAGCGACAATGGACATTCAGTACTTC. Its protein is CASSIFRGVATMDIQYF.

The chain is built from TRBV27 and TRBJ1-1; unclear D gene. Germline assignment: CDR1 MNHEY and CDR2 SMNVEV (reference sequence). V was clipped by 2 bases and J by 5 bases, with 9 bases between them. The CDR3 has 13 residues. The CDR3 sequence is CASSLTTGTEAFF. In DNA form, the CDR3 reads TGTGCCAGCAGTTTAACTACTGGGACTGAAGCTTTCTTT.

The CDR3 is CASSQLSGHSLYNEQFF. The CDR3 DNA follows: TGTGCCAGCAGCCAATTATCCGGCCATTCCCTATACAATGAGCAGTTCTTC. The rearrangement uses TRBV7-2 and TRBJ2-1; no definite D call. The CDR3 extends over 17 amino acids. V was clipped by 5 bases and J by 4 bases, with 21 bases between them. Germline V CDR1 and CDR2: SGHTA, FQGNSA.

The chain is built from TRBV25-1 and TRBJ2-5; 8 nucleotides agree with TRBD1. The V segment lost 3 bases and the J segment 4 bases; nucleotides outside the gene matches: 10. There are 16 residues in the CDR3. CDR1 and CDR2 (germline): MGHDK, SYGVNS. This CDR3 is CASSEPPTGEAETQYF. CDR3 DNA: TGTGCCAGCAGTGAGCCCCCGACAGGGGAGGCAGAGACCCAGTACTTC.

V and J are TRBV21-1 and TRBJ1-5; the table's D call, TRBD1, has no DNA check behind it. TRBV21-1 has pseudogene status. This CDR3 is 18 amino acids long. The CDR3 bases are TGTGCCAGCATCCGCAACGGGACAGGTGGTAATAGCAATCAGCCCCAGCATTTT. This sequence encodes CASIRNGTGGNSNQPQHF.

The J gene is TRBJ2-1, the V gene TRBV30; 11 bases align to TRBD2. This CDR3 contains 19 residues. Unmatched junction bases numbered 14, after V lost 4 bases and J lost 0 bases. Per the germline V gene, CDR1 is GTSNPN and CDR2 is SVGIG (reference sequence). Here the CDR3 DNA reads TGTGCCTGGACCCACCCGGGACTAGCGGTTAGGAGCTCCTACAATGAGCAGTTCTTC. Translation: CAWTHPGLAVRSSYNEQFF.